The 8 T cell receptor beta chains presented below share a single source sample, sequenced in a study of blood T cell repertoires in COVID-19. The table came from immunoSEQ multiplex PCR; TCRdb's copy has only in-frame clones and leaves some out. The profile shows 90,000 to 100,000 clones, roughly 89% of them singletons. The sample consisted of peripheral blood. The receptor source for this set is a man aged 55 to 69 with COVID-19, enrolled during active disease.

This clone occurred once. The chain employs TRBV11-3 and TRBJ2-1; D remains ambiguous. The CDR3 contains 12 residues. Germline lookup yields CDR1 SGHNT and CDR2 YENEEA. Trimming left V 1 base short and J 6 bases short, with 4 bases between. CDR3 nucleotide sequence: TGTGCCAGCAGCTTAGGTAGCAATGAGCAGTTCTTC. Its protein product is CASSLGSNEQFF.

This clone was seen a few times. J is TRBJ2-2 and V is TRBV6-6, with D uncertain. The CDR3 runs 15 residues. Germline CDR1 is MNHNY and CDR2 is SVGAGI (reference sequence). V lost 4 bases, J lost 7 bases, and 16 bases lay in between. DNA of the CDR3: TGTGCCAGCAGTTCCCCGACGGTTCCGGGCGGGGAGCTGTTTTTT. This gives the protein CASSSPTVPGGELFF.

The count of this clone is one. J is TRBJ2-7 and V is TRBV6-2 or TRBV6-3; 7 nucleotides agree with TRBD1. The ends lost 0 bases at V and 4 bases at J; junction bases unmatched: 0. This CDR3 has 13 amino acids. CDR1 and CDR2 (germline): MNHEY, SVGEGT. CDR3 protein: CASSYSTGYEQYF. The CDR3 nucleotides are TGTGCCAGCAGTTACTCGACAGGGTACGAGCAGTACTTC.

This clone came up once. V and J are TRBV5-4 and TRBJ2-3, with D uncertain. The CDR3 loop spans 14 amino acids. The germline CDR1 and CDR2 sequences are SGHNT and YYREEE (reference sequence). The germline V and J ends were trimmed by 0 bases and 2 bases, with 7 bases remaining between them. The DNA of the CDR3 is TGTGCCAGCAGCTTGGACCAGTACACAGATACGCAGTATTTT. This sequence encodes CASSLDQYTDTQYF.

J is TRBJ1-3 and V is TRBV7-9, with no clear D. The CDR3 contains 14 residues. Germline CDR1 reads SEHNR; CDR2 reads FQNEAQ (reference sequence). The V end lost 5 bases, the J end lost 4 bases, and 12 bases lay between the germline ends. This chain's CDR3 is CASSLSEGGNTIYF. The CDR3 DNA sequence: TGTGCCAGCAGCCTCTCGGAGGGCGGAAACACCATATATTTT.

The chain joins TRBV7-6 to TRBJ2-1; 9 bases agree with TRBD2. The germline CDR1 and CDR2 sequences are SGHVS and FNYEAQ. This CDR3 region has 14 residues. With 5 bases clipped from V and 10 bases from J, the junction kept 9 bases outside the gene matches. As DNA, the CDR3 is TGTGCCAGCAGCGGAAGGACTAGCGCGGGAGAGCAGTTCTTC. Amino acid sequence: CASSGRTSAGEQFF.

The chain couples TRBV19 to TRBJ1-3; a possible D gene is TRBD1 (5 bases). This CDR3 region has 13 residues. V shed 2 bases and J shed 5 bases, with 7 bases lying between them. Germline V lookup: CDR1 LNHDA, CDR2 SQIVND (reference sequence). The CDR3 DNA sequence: TGTGCCAGTAGTATAACGGACAGAAACACCATATATTTT. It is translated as CASSITDRNTIYF.

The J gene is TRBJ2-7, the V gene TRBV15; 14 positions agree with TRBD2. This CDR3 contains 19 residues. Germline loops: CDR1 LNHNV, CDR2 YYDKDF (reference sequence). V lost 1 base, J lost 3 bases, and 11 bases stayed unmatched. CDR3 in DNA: TGTGCCACCAGCAGAGCTCGGGGACTAGCGGGAGCCACGAACTACGAGCAGTACTTC. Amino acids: CATSRARGLAGATNYEQYF.